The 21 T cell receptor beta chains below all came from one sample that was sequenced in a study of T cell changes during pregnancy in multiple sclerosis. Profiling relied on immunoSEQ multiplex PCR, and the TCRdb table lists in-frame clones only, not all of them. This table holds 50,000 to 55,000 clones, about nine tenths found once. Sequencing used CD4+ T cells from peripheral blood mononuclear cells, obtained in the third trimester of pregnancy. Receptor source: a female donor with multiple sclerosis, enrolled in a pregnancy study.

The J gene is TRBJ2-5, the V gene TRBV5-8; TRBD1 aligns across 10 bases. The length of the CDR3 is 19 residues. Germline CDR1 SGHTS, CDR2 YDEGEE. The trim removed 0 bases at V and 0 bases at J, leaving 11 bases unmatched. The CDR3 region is CASSLGDGQGDLYQETQYF. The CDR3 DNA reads TGTGCCAGCAGCTTGGGCGACGGACAGGGGGACCTATACCAAGAGACCCAGTACTTC.

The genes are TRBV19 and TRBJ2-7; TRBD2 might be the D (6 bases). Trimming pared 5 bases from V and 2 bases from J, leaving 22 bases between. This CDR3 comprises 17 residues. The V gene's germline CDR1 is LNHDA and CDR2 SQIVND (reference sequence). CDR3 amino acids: CASSVSSAGSLAYEQYF. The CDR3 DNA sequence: TGTGCCAGTAGTGTCTCCTCGGCGGGGAGTTTGGCCTACGAGCAGTACTTC.

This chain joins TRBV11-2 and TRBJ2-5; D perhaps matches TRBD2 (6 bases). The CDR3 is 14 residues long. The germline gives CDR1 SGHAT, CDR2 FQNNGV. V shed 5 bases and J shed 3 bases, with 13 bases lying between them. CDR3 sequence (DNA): TGTGCCAGCAGCCCGGGGACTGGTAAAGAGACCCAGTACTTC. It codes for CASSPGTGKETQYF. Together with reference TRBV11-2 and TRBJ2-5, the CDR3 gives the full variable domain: EAGVAQSPRYKIIEKRQSVAFWCNPISGHATLYWYQQILGQGPKLLIQFQNNGVVDDSQLPKDRFSAERLKGVDSTLKIQPAKLEDSAVYLCASSPGTGKETQYFGPGTRLLVL.

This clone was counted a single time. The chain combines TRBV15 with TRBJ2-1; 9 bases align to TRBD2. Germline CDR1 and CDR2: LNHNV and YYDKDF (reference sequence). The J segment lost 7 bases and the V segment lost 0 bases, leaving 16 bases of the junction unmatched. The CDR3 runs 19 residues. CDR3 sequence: CATSRDLASGAGGRNEQFF. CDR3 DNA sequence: TGTGCCACCAGCAGAGATTTAGCTTCAGGGGCGGGGGGGAGGAATGAGCAGTTCTTC.

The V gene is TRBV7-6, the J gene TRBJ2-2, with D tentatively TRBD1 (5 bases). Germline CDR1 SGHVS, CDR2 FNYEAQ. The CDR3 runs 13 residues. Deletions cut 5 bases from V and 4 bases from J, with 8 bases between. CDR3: CASSQDTTGELFF. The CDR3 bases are TGTGCCAGCAGCCAGGACACCACCGGGGAGCTGTTTTTT.

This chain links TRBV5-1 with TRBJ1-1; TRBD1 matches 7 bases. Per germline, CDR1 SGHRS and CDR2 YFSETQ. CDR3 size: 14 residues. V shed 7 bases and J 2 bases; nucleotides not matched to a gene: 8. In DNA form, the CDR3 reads TGCGCCAGCTCCCGACAGGGTACCAACACTGAAGCTTTCTTT. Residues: CASSRQGTNTEAFF.

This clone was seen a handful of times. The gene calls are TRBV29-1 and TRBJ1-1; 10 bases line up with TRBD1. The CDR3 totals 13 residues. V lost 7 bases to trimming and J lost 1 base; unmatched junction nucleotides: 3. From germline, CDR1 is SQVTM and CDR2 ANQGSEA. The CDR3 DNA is TGCAGCGCTAGGACAGGGGGGAACACTGAAGCTTTCTTT. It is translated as CSARTGGNTEAFF.

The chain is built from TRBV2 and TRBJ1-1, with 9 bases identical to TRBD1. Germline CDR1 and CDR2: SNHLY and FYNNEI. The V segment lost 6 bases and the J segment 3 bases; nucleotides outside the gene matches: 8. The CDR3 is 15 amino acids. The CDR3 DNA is TGTGCCAGCAGGCCACAGGGGGCAGGTTACACTGAAGCTTTCTTT. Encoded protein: CASRPQGAGYTEAFF.

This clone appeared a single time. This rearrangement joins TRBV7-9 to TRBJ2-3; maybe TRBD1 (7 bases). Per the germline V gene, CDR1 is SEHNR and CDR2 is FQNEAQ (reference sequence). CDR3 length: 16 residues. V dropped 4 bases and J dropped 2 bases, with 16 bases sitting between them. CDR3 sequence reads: CASSSIRGALTDTQYF. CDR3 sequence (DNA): TGTGCCAGCAGCTCCATCAGGGGGGCCCTCACAGATACGCAGTATTTT.

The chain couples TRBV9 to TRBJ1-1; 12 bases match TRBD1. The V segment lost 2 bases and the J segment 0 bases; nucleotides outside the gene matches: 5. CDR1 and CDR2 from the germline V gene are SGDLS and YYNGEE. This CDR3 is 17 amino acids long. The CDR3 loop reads CASSVGTGGKMNTEAFF. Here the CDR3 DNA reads TGTGCCAGCAGCGTCGGGACAGGGGGCAAGATGAACACTGAAGCTTTCTTT.

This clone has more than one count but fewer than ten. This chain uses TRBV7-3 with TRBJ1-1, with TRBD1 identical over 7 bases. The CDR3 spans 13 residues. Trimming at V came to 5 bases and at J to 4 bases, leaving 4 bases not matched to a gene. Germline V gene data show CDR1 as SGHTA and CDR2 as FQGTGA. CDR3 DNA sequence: TGTGCCAGCAGCCAGCACAGGGGCACTGAAGCTTTCTTT. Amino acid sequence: CASSQHRGTEAFF.

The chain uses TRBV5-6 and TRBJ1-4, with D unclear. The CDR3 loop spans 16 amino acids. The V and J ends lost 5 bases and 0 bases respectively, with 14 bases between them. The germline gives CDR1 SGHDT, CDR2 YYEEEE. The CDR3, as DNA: TGTGCCAGCAGTCCGGGGATCGGAGCAACTAATGAAAAACTGTTTTTT. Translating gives CASSPGIGATNEKLFF.

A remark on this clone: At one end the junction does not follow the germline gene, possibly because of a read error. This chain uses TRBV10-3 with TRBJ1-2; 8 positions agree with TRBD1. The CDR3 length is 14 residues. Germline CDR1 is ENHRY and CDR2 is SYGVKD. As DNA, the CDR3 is TGTGCCATCAGTGTAGGACCCCCCGGGACAGGCGGGGCATTC. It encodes CAISVGPPGTGGAF.

CDR3 loop: CASSLDPLQGYEQYF. The CDR3 nucleotides are TGCGCCAGCAGCTTGGATCCACTGCAGGGCTACGAGCAGTACTTC. This chain connects TRBV5-1 to TRBJ2-7; D possibly corresponds to TRBD1 (5 bases). This CDR3 contains 15 residues. Germline CDR1 SGHRS, CDR2 YFSETQ. V lost 0 bases to trimming and J lost 3 bases, with 13 bases between them.

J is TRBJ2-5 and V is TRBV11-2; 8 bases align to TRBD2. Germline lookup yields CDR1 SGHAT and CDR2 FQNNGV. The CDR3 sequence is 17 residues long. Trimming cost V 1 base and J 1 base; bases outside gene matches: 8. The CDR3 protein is CASSLGLAGGIQETQYF. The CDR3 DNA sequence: TGTGCCAGCAGCTTAGGGCTGGCGGGGGGCATCCAAGAGACCCAGTACTTC.

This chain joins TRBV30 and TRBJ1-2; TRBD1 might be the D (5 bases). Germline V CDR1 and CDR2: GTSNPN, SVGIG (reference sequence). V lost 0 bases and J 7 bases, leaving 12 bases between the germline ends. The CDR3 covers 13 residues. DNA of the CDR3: TGTGCCTGGAGTGTACGACAGTCCAGTGGCTACACCTTC. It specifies CAWSVRQSSGYTF.

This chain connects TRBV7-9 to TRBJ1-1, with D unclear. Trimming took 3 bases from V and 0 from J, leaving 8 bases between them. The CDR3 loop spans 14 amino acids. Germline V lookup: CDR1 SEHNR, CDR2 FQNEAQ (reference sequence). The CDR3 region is CASSFYGMNTEAFF. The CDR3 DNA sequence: TGTGCCAGCAGCTTTTATGGCATGAACACTGAAGCTTTCTTT.

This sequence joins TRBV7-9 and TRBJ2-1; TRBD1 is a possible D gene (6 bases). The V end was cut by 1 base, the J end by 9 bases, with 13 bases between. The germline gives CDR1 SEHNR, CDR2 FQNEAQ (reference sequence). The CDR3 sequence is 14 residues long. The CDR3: CASSLGWGLAEQFF. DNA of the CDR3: TGTGCCAGCAGCTTAGGGTGGGGGCTAGCTGAGCAGTTCTTC.

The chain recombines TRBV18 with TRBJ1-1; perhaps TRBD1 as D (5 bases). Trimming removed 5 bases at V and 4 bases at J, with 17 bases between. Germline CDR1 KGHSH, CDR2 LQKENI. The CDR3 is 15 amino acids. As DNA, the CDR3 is TGTGCCAGCTCATTTACGTCGGGGGAGCGCACTGAAGCTTTCTTT. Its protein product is CASSFTSGERTEAFF. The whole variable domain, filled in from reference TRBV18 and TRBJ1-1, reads NAGVMQNPRHLVRRRGQEARLRCSPMKGHSHVYWYRQLPEEGLKFMVYLQKENIIDESGMPKERFSAEFPKEGPSILRIQQVVRGDSAAYFCASSFTSGERTEAFFGQGTRLTVV.

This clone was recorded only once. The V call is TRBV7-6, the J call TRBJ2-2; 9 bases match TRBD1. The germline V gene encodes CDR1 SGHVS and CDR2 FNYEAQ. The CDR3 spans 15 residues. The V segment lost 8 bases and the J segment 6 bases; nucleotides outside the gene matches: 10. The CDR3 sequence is CASATGTGTSGELFF. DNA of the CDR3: TGTGCCAGCGCAACCGGGACAGGGACGTCCGGGGAGCTGTTTTTT.

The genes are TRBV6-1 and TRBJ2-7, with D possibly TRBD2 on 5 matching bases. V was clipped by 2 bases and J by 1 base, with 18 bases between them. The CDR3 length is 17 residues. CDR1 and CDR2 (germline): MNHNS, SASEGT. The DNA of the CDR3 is TGTGCCAGCAGTGAATTAGAAGGACTGCATGCGTCCTACGAGCAGTACTTC. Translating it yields CASSELEGLHASYEQYF.